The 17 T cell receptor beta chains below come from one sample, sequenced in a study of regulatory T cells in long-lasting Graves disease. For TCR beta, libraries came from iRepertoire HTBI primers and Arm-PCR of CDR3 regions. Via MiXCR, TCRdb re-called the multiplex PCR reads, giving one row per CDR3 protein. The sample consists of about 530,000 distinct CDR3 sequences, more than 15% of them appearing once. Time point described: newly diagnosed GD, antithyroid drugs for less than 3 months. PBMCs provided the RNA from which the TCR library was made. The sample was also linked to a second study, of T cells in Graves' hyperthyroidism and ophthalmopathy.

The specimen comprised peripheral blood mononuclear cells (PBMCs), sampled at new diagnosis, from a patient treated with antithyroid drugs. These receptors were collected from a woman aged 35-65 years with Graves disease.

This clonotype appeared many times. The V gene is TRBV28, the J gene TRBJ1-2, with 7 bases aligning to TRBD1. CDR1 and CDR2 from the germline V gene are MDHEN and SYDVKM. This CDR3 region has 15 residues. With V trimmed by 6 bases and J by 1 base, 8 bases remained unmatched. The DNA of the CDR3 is TGTGCCAGCAGCCGTGGGACAGCCAATAACTATGGCTACACCTTC. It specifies CASSRGTANNYGYTF.

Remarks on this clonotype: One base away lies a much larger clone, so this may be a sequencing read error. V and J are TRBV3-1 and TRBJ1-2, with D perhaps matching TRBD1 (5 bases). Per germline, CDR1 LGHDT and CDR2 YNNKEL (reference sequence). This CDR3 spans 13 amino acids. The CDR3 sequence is CANSQGTRYGYTF. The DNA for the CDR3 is TGTGCCAACAGCCAAGGGACCCGATATGGCTACACCTTC.

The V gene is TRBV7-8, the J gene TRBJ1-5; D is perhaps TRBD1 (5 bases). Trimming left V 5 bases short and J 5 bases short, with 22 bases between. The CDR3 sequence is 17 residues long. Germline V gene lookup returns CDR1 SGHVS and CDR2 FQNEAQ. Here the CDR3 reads CASSAFGGGTVHQPQHF. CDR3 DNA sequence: TGTGCCAGCAGCGCCTTCGGGGGGGGGACTGTTCATCAGCCCCAGCATTTT. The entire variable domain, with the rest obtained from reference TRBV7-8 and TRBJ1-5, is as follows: GAGVSQSPRYKVAKRGQDVALRCDPISGHVSLFWYQQALGQGPEFLTYFQNEAQLDKSGLPSDRFFAERPEGSVSTLKIQRTQQEDSAVYLCASSAFGGGTVHQPQHFGDGTRLSIL.

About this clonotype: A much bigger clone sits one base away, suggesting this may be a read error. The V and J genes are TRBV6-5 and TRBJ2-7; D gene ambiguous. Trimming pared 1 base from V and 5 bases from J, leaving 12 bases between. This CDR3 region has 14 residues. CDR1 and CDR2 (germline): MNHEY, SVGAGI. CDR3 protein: CASSYCTSRNEQYF. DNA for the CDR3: TGTGCCAGCAGTTACTGTACGAGTAGGAACGAGCAGTACTTC.

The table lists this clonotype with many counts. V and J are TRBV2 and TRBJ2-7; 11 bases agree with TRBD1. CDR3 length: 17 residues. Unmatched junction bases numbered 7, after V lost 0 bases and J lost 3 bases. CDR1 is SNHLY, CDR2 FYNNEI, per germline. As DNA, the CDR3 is TGTGCCAGCAGTGAAGCTCCCTGGGACAGGGGGATCTACGAGCAGTACTTC. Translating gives CASSEAPWDRGIYEQYF.

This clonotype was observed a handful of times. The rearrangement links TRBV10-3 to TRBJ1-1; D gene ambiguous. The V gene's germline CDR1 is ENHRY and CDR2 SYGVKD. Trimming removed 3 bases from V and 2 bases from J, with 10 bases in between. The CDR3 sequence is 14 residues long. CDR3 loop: CAISDVDSNTEAFF. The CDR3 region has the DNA TGTGCCATCAGTGATGTGGATAGTAACACTGAAGCTTTCTTT.

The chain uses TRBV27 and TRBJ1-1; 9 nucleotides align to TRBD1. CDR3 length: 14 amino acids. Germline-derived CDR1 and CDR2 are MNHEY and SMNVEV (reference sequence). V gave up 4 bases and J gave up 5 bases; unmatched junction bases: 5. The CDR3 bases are TGTGCCAGCAGTTGGGACAGGGCTAGTACTGAAGCTTTCTTT. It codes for CASSWDRASTEAFF.

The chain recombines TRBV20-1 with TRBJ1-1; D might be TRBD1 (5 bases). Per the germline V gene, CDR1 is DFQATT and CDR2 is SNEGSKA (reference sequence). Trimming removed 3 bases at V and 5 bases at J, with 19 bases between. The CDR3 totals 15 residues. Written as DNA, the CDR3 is TGCAGTGCTAGTTCCCCGGTATCGGGGCGAACTGAAGCTTTCTTT. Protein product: CSASSPVSGRTEAFF.

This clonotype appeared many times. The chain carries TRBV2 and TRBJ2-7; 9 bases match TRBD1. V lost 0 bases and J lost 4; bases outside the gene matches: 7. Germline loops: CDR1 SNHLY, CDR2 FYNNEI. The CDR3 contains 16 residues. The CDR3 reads CASSEATGTGKYEQYF. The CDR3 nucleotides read TGTGCCAGCAGTGAAGCAACCGGGACAGGGAAATACGAGCAGTACTTC.

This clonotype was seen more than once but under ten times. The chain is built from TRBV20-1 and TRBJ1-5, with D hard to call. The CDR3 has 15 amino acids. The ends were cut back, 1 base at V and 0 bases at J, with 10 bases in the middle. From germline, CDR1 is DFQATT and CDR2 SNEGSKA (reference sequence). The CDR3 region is CSARARGYSNQPQHF. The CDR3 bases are TGCAGTGCTAGAGCTCGCGGATATAGCAATCAGCCCCAGCATTTT.

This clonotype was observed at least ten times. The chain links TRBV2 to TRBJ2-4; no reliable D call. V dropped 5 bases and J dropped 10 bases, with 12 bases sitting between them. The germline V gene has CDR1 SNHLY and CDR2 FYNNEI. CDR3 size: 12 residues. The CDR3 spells CASSWADLIQYF. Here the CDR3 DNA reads TGTGCCAGCAGTTGGGCGGATCTGATTCAGTACTTC.

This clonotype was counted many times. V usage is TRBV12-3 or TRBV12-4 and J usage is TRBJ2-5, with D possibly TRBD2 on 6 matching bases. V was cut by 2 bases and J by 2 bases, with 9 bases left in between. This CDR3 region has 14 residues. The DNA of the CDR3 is TGTGCCAGCAGTTTAACCCGGGGGCAAGAGACCCAGTACTTC. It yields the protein CASSLTRGQETQYF.

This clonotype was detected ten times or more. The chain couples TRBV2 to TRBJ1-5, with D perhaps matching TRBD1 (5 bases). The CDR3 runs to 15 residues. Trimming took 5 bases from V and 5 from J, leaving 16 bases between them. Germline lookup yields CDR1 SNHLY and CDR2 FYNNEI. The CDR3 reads CASSKDMRGDQPQHF. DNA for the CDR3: TGTGCCAGCAGTAAGGACATGAGAGGGGATCAGCCCCAGCATTTT.

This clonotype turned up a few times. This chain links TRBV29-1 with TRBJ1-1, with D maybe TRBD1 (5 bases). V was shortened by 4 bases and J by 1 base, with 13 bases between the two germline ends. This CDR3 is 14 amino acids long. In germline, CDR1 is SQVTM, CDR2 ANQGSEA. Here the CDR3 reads CSVGPGDPNTEAFF. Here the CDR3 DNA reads TGCAGCGTTGGACCGGGGGATCCGAACACTGAAGCTTTCTTT.

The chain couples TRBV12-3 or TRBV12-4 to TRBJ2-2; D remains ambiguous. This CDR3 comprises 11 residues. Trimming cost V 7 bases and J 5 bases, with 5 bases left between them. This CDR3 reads CASKETGELFF. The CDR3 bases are TGTGCCAGCAAAGAGACCGGGGAGCTGTTTTTT.

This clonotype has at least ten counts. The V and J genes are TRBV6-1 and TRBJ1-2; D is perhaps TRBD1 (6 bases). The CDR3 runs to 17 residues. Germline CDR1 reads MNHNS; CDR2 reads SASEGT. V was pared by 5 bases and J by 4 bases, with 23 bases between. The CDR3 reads CASSPPPRTDRGYGYTF. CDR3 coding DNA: TGTGCCAGCAGTCCTCCTCCCCGGACAGACCGAGGCTATGGCTACACCTTC.

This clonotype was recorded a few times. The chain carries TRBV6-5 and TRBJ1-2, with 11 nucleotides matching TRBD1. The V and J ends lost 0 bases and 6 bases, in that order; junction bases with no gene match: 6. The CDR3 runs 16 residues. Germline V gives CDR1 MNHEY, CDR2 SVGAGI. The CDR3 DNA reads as TGTGCCAGCAGTTACTCTGGACAGGGGGCTTTGAATGGCTACACCTTC. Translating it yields CASSYSGQGALNGYTF.